Listed below are T cell receptor beta chains from one sample, sequenced in a study of blood T cell repertoires in COVID-19. TCRdb keeps only in-frame clones here, not all; method: immunoSEQ multiplex PCR. The data hold around 290,000 clones, with 80% to 90% observed a single time. The sequencing input was peripheral blood. The receptors originated from a man aged 35-49 years with acute or convalescent COVID-19. Both conserved end residues are part of each CDR3. D genes are given only for firm matches. Clone size is stated in some rows and not others, as once, few, many or a class when expanded.

>TRBD1|TRBJ1-6|TRBV11-2|.
CASSLRIGTGQHNSPLHF
TGTGCCAGCAGCTTAAGGATTGGAACGGGACAGCATAATTCACCCCTCCACTTT
>.|TRBJ2-3|TRBV19|.
CASTWARPFTDTQYF
TGTGCCAGTACTTGGGCTCGCCCTTTCACAGATACGCAGTATTTT
>TRBD1|TRBJ2-7|TRBV30|.
CAWSTPDRGSYEQYF
TGTGCCTGGAGTACTCCCGACAGGGGTTCCTACGAGCAGTACTTC
>.|TRBJ2-7|TRBV5-5|.
CASSLAGDSSYEQYF
TGTGCCAGCAGCTTGGCGGGTGACAGCTCCTACGAGCAGTACTTC
>TRBD1|TRBJ1-1|TRBV7-9|.
CASSMTGLTEAFF
TGTGCCAGCAGTATGACAGGGTTGACTGAAGCTTTCTTT
>.|TRBJ2-3|TRBV10-1|.
CDTADTQYF
TGCGATACAGCAGATACGCAGTATTTT
>.|TRBJ2-7|TRBV28|.
CASSEAADSSYEQYF
TGTGCCAGCAGTGAAGCGGCGGACAGCTCCTACGAGCAGTACTTC
>TRBD1|TRBJ1-2|TRBV4-1|.
CASSQASTGGLYGYTF
TGCGCCAGCAGCCAAGCGTCGACAGGGGGCCTCTATGGCTACACCTTC
>TRBD1|TRBJ1-2|TRBV7-9|.
CASSSRGAWEGYTF
TGTGCCAGCAGTTCCAGGGGGGCCTGGGAGGGCTACACCTTC
>.|TRBJ2-3|TRBV11-3|.
CASSLNGDLDTQYF
TGTGCCAGCAGCTTAAACGGGGACTTAGATACGCAGTATTTT
>TRBD1|TRBJ1-1|TRBV7-3|.
CASSPYAGGTEAFF
TGTGCCAGCAGCCCCTATGCAGGGGGTACTGAAGCTTTCTTT
>.|TRBJ2-2|TRBV7-2|.
CASSLWGTNTGELFF
TGTGCCAGCAGCTTATGGGGGACAAACACCGGGGAGCTGTTTTTT
>.|TRBJ1-3|TRBV5-4|.
CASSLDGLSGNTIYF
TGTGCCAGCAGCTTGGACGGACTCTCTGGAAACACCATATATTTT
>.|TRBJ2-2|TRBV5-1|.
CASRVREDGELFF
TGCGCCAGCAGGGTCAGGGAGGACGGGGAGCTGTTTTTT
>.|TRBJ2-7|TRBV19|.
CASSMSQGAYEQYF
TGTGCCAGTAGTATGTCACAAGGGGCCTACGAGCAGTACTTC
>.|TRBJ1-3|TRBV6-5|.
CASYKDSIGNTIYF
TGTGCCAGCTACAAGGACAGCATTGGAAACACCATATATTTT
>.|TRBJ1-5|TRBV19|.
CASSPEGMGHLQPQHF
TGTGCCAGTAGTCCCGAGGGAATGGGACACCTTCAGCCCCAGCATTTT
>.|TRBJ1-6|TRBV11-2|.
CASSLTGNGNSPLHF
TGTGCCAGCAGCTTAACAGGGAATGGTAATTCACCCCTCCACTTT
>.|TRBJ1-5|TRBV2|few
CASTRDTYQPQHF
TGTGCCAGCACACGGGACACCTATCAGCCCCAGCATTTT
>TRBD2|TRBJ2-1|TRBV7-8|.
CASSLPGGGIENEQFF
TGTGCCAGCAGTTTGCCGGGAGGAGGGATTGAGAATGAGCAGTTCTTC
>.|TRBJ2-1|TRBV24-1|once
CATSDVAGHNEQFF
TGTGCCACCAGTGATGTGGCAGGGCACAATGAGCAGTTCTTC
>TRBD1|TRBJ1-2|TRBV5-1|.
CASSFGTGYGYTF
TGCGCCAGCAGCTTTGGGACAGGGTATGGCTACACCTTC
>.|TRBJ1-5|TRBV5-5|.
CASSGLGDQPQHF
TGTGCCAGCAGCGGTCTAGGGGATCAGCCCCAGCATTTT
>.|TRBJ1-2|TRBV6-1|.
CASSEPGQNYGYTF
TGTGCCAGCAGTGAACCTGGACAGAACTATGGCTACACCTTC
>TRBD1|TRBJ1-3|TRBV7-9|.
CASISSPGQVYSGNTIYF
TGTGCCAGCATCAGCTCACCGGGACAGGTTTACTCTGGAAACACCATATATTTT
>.|TRBJ2-2|TRBV7-2|once
CASSSLGQNTGELFF
TGTGCCAGCAGCTCTTTAGGACAGAACACCGGGGAGCTGTTTTTT
>.|TRBJ1-3|TRBV18|.
CASSPSKQGRNTIYF
TGTGCCAGCTCACCTTCGAAACAGGGTAGAAACACCATATATTTT
>.|TRBJ2-5|TRBV6-6|.
CASSYSRGRGETQYF
TGTGCCAGCAGTTACTCGAGGGGGAGGGGAGAGACCCAGTACTTC
>TRBD1|TRBJ2-2|TRBV5-5|.
CASSKETGGGNTGELFF
TGTGCCAGCAGCAAGGAGACAGGGGGAGGTAACACCGGGGAGCTGTTTTTT
>TRBD2|TRBJ2-3|TRBV9|.
CASSVLAGGTDTQYF
TGTGCCAGCAGCGTTCTAGCGGGGGGCACAGATACGCAGTATTTT
>.|TRBJ1-5|TRBV19|once
CASSIARGTDNQPQHF
TGTGCCAGTAGTATAGCGAGGGGGACGGACAATCAGCCCCAGCATTTT
>TRBD2|TRBJ2-1|TRBV3-1/TRBV3-2|.
CASSQGSLSGTRHYNEQFF
TGTGCCAGCAGCCAAGGTTCCCTATCCGGGACTAGACATTACAATGAGCAGTTCTTC
>.|TRBJ1-5|TRBV19|once
CASSRTLTRNQPQHF
TGTGCCAGTAGTCGAACTCTCACGCGCAATCAGCCCCAGCATTTT
>.|TRBJ2-4|TRBV11-1|.
CASTPGEENIQYF
TGTGCCAGCACCCCCGGGGAAGAAAACATTCAGTACTTC
>TRBD2|TRBJ2-1|TRBV5-1|.
CASSPGGASSYNEQFF
TGCGCCAGCAGCCCCGGGGGGGCGAGCTCCTACAATGAGCAGTTCTTC
>.|TRBJ2-2|TRBV7-3|.
CASSLTVGNTGELFF
TGTGCCAGCAGCTTAACAGTCGGGAACACCGGGGAGCTGTTTTTT
>.|TRBJ1-2|TRBV5-4|.
CASSGGTGLFYGYTF
TGTGCCAGCAGCGGCGGGACCGGACTTTTCTATGGCTACACCTTC
>.|TRBJ2-1|TRBV12-5|once
CASAPGTRRTYEDEQFF
TGTGCTAGTGCCCCAGGTACAAGGAGGACTTACGAGGATGAGCAGTTCTTC
>TRBD1|TRBJ1-1|TRBV12-5|.
CASGAVPGQGRGGYTEAFF
TGTGCTAGTGGCGCTGTACCGGGACAGGGACGGGGAGGGTACACTGAAGCTTTCTTT
>.|TRBJ1-5|TRBV18|once
CASSPPGERVPQPQHF
TGTGCCAGCTCACCACCGGGAGAGAGAGTCCCCCAGCCCCAGCATTTT
>.|TRBJ2-5|TRBV10-2|.
CASAFGVTQYF
TGCGCCAGCGCCTTCGGTGTCACCCAGTACTTC
>TRBD1|TRBJ1-2|TRBV3-1/TRBV3-2|.
CASSSDRGNGYTF
TGTGCCAGCAGCTCGGACAGGGGTAACGGCTACACCTTC
>TRBD1|TRBJ2-3|TRBV7-9|few
CASSRQGAITDTQYF
TGTGCCAGCAGCCGACAGGGGGCCATCACAGATACGCAGTATTTT
>TRBD2|TRBJ2-7|TRBV6-2/TRBV6-3|.
CASSYGTTTYEQYF
TGTGCCAGCAGTTATGGGACTACTACTTACGAGCAGTACTTC
>.|TRBJ1-2|TRBV30|.
CAWERGYGYTF
TGTGCCTGGGAAAGAGGGTATGGCTACACCTTC
>TRBD2|TRBJ2-2|TRBV5-1|.
CASSFLAGNTGELFF
TGCGCCAGCAGCTTCCTAGCGGGGAACACCGGGGAGCTGTTTTTT
>.|TRBJ1-5|TRBV15|.
CATSRVLQPQHF
TGTGCCACCAGCAGAGTCCTTCAGCCCCAGCATTTT
>.|TRBJ2-3|TRBV6-6|.
CASSPRRERLGTNTQYF
TGTGCCAGCAGTCCCCGCCGGGAGCGCCTCGGCACGAATACGCAGTATTTT
>TRBD1|TRBJ1-6|TRBV2|few
CASGTDRSYNSPLHF
TGTGCCAGCGGGACGGACAGGTCCTATAATTCACCCCTCCACTTT
>.|TRBJ1-1|TRBV16|.
CASSQSGLGQAHTEAFF
TGTGCCAGCAGCCAATCGGGGCTCGGGCAGGCTCACACTGAAGCTTTCTTT
>.|TRBJ2-5|TRBV11-2|.
CASSLPAGTQYF
TGTGCCAGCAGCCTCCCAGCGGGGACCCAGTACTTC